This T cell receptor (beta chain) was sequenced in a study of shared T cell receptors in the human thymus. This CDR3 contains 14 residues. Trimming shortened V by 5 bases and J by 4 bases, and 14 bases separated the two germline ends. Germline V gives CDR1 SGHTA, CDR2 FQGNSA. The method was immunoSEQ multiplex PCR; TCRdb's version includes in-frame clones alone and lacks a portion of them. The top ten hold around 0.0099% of the sample, which has about 730,000 clones, approximately 83% seen once. This sample also appeared in a second study, on human thymus T cells. From that study: Resections from corrective heart surgery supplied the thymus tissue. Gene usage (both V and J) appeared biased in thymic and blood repertoires. A high degree of thymic repertoire overlap among unrelated individuals was reported in related research.

The TCR comes from a girl under two years old with a congenital heart defect. What was sequenced was thymocytes. The genes are TRBV7-2 and TRBJ1-2; D is undetermined. The CDR3 loop is CASSLAGSSYGYTF. CDR3 DNA: TGTGCCAGCAGCCTCGCGGGGTCTAGCTATGGCTACACCTTC.